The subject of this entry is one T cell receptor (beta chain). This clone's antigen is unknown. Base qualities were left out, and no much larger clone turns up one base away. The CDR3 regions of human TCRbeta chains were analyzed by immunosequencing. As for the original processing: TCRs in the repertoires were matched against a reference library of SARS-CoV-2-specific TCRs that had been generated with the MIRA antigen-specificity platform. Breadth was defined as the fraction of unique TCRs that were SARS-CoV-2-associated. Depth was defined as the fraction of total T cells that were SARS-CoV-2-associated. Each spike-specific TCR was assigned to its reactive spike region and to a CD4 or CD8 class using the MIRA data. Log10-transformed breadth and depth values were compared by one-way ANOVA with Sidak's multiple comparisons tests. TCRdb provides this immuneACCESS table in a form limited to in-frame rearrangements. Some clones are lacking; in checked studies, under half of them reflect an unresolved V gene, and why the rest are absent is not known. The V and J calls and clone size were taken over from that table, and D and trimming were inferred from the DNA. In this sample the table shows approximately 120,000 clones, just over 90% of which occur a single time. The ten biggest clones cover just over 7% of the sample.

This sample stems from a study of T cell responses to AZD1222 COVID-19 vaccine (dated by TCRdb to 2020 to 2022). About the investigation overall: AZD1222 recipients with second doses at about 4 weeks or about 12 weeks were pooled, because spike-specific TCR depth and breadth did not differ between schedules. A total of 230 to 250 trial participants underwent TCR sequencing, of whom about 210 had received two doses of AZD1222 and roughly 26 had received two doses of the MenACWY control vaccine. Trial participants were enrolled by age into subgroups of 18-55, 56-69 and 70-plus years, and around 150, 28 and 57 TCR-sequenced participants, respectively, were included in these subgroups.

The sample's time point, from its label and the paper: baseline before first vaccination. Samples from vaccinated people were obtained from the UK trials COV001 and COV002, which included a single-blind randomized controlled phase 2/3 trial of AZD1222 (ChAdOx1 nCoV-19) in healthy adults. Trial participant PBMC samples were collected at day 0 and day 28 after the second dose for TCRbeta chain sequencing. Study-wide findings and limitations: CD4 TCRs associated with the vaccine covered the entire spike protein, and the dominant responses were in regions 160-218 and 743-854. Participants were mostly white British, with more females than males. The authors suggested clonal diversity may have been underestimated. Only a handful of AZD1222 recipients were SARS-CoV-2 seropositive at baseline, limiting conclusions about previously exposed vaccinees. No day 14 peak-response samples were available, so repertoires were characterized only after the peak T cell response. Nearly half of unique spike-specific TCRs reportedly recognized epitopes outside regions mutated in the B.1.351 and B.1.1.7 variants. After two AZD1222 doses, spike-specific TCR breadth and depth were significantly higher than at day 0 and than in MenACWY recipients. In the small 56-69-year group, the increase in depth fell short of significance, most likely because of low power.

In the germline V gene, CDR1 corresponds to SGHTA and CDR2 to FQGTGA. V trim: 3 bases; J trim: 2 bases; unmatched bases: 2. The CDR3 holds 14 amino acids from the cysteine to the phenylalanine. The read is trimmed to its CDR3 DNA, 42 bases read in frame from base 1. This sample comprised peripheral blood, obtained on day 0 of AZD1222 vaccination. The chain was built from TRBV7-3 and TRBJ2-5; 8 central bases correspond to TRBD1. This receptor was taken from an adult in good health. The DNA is TGTGCCAGCAGCTTCGGACAGGGACAAGAGACCCAGTACTTC. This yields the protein CASSFGQGQETQYF.